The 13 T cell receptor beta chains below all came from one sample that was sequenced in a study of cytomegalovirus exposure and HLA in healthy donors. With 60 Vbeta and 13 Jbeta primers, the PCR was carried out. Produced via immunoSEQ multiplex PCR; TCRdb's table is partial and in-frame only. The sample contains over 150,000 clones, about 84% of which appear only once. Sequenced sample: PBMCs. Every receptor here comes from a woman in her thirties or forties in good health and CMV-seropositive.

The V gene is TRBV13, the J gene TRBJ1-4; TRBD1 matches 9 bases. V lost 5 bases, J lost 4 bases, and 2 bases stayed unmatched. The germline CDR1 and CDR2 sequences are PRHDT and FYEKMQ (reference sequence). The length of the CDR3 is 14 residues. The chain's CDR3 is CASSLGQGNEKLFF. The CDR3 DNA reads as TGTGCCAGCAGCCTGGGACAGGGTAATGAAAAACTGTTTTTT.

CDR3 loop: CSVVSGRGAREQFF. CDR3 bases: TGCAGCGTCGTAAGCGGGAGAGGCGCACGTGAGCAGTTCTTC. The chain links TRBV29-1 to TRBJ2-1, with 8 bases that match TRBD2. This CDR3 has 14 amino acids. With V trimmed by 6 bases and J by 9 bases, 13 bases remained unmatched. Germline V CDR1 and CDR2: SQVTM, ANQGSEA.

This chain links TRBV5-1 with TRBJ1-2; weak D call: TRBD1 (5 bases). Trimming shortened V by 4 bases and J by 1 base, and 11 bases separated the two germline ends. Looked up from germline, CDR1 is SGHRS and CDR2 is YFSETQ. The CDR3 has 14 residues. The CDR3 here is CASSPGDGNYGYTF. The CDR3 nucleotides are TGCGCCAGCAGCCCGGGGGACGGTAACTATGGCTACACCTTC.

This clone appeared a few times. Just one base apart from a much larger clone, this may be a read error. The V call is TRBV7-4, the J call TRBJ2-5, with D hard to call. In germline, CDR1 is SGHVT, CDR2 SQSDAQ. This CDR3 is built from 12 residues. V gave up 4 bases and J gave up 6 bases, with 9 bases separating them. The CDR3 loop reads CASSSGLQTQYF. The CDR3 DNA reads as TGTGCCAGCAGCTCAGGTTTACAGACCCAGTACTTC.

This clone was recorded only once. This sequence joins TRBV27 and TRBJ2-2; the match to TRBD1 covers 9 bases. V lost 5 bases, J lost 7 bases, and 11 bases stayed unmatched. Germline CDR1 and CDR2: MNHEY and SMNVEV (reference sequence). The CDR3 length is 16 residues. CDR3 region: CASSAKGQGRGGELFF. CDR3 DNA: TGTGCCAGCAGTGCAAAGGGACAGGGTAGGGGCGGGGAGCTGTTTTTT.

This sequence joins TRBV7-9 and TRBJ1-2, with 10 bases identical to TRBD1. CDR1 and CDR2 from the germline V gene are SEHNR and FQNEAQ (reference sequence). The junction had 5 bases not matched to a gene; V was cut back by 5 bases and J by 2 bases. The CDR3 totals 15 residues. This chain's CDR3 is CASSVGGQGNYGYTF. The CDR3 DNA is TGTGCCAGCAGCGTTGGGGGACAGGGGAACTATGGCTACACCTTC.

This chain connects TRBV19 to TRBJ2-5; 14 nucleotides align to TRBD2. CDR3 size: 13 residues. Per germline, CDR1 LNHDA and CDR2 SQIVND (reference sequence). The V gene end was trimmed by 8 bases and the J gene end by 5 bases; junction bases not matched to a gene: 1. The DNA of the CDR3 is TGTGCCAGTCGGACTAGCGGGGGGGAGACCCAGTACTTC. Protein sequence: CASRTSGGETQYF.

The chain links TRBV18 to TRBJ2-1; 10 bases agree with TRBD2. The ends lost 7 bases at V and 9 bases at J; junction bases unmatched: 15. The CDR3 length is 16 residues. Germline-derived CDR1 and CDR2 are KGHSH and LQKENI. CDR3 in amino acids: CASFPTLAGAESEQFF. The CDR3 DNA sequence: TGTGCCAGCTTTCCCACCCTAGCGGGAGCTGAGAGTGAGCAGTTCTTC. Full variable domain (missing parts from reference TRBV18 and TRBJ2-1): NAGVMQNPRHLVRRRGQEARLRCSPMKGHSHVYWYRQLPEEGLKFMVYLQKENIIDESGMPKERFSAEFPKEGPSILRIQQVVRGDSAAYFCASFPTLAGAESEQFFGPGTRLTVL.

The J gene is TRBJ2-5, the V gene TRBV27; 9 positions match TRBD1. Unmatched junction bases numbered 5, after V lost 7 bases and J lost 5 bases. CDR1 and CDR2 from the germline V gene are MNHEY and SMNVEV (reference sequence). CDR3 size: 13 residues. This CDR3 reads CASKGQGRETQYF. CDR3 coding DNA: TGTGCCAGCAAAGGACAGGGGAGGGAGACCCAGTACTTC.

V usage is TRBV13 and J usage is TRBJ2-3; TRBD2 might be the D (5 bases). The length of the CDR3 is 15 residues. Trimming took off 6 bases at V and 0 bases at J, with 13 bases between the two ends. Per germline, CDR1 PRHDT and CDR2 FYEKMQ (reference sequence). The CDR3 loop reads CASSQGLGSTDTQYF. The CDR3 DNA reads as TGTGCCAGCAGTCAAGGACTGGGGAGCACAGATACGCAGTATTTT.

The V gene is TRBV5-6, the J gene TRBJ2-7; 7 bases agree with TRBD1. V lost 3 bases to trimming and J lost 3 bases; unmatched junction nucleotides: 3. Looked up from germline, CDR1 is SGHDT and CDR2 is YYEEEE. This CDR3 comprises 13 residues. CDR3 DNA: TGTGCCAGCAGCTCAGGACAGGTCTACGAGCAGTACTTC. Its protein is CASSSGQVYEQYF.

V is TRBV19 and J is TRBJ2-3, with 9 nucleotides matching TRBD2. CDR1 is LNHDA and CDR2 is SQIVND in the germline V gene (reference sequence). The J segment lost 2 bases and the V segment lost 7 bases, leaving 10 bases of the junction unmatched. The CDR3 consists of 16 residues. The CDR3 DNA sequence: TGTGCCAGTACCATTGGAGGGGGACTAGCCACAGATACGCAGTATTTT. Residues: CASTIGGGLATDTQYF. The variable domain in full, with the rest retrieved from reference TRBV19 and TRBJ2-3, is DGGITQSPKYLFRKEGQNVTLSCEQNLNHDAMYWYRQDPGQGLRLIYYSQIVNDFQKGDIAEGYSVSREKKESFPLTVTSAQKNPTAFYLCASTIGGGLATDTQYFGPGTRLTVL.

CDR3 DNA: TGTGCCAGCAGTTTTAGGTGGGGGGCCAGGGGGCAAGTGAAGGGACATGAGCAGTTCTTC. Its translation: CASSFRWGARGQVKGHEQFF. This sequence joins TRBV28 and TRBJ2-1; 8 nucleotides match TRBD1. From germline, CDR1 is MDHEN and CDR2 SYDVKM. V gave up 3 bases and J gave up 8 bases; unmatched junction bases: 24. This CDR3 has 20 residues.